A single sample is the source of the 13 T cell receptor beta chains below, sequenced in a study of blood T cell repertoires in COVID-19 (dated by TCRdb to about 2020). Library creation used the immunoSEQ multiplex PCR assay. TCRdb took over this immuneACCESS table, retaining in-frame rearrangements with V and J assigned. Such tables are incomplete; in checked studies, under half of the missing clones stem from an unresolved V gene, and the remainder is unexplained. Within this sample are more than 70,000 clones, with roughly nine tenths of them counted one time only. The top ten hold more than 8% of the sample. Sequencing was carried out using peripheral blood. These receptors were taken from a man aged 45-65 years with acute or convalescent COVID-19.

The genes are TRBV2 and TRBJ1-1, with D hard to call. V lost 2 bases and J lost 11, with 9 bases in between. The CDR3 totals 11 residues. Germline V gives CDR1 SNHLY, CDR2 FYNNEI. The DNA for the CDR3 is TGTGCCAGCAGTGAAAGTCCAAGCGCTTTCTTT. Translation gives CASSESPSAFF.

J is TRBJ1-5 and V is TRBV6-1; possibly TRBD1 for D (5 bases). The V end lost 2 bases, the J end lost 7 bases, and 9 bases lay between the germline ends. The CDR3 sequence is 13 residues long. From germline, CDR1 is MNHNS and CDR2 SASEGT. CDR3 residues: CASSETQGQPQHF. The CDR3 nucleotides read TGTGCCAGCAGTGAAACCCAGGGACAGCCCCAGCATTTT.

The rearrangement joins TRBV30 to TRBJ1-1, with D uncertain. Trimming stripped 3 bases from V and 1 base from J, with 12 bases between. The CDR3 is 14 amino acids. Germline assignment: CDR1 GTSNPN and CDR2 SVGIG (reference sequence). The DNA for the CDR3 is TGTGCCTGGAGACGGTCCGGGGAGAACACTGAAGCTTTCTTT. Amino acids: CAWRRSGENTEAFF.

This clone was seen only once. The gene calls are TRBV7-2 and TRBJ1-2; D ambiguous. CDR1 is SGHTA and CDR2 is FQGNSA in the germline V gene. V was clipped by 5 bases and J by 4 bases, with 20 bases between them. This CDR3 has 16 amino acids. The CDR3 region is CASSAGGVMDIYGYTF. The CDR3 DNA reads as TGTGCCAGCAGCGCGGGCGGGGTAATGGATATCTATGGCTACACCTTC.

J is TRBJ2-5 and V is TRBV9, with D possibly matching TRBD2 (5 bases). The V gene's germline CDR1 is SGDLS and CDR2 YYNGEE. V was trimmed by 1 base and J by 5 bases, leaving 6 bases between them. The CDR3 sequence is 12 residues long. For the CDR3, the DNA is TGTGCCAGCAGCGTACCGGGGGAGACCCAGTACTTC. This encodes CASSVPGETQYF.

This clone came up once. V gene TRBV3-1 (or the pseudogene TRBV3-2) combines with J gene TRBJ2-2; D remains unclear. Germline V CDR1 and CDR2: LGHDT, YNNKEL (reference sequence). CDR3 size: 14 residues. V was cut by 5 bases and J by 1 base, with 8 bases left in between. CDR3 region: CASSTTVNTGELFF. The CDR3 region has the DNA TGTGCCAGCAGCACTACTGTGAACACCGGGGAGCTGTTTTTT.

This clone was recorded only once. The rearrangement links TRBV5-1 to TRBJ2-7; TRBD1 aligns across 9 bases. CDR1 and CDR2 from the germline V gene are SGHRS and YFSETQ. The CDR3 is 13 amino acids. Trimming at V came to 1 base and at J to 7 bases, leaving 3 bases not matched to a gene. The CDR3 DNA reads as TGCGCCAGCAGCTTGACCGGGACAGGGGAGCAGTACGTC. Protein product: CASSLTGTGEQYV.

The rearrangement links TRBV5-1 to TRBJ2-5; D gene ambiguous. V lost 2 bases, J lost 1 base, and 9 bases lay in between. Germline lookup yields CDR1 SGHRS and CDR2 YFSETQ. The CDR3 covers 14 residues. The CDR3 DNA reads TGCGCCAGCAGCTTCTGGCAGATCCAAGAGACCCAGTACTTC. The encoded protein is CASSFWQIQETQYF.

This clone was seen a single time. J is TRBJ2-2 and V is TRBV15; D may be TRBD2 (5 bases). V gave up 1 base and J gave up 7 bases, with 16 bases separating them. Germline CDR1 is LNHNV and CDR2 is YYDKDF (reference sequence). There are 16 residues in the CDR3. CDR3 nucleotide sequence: TGTGCCACCAGCAGAGGAGGGCCGGGTGGTGGCGGGGAGCTGTTTTTT. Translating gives CATSRGGPGGGGELFF.

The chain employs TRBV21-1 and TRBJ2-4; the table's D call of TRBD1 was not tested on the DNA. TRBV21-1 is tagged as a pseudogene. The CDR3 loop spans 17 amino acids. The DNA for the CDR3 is TGTGCCAGCAGCAAAGCAGGGGGCAAGCAGGGCAAAAACATTCAGTACTTC. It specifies CASSKAGGKQGKNIQYF.

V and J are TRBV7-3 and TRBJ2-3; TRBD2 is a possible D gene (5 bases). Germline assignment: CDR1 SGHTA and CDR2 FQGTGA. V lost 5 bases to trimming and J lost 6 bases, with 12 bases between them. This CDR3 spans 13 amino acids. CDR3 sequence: CASSAYLADTQYF. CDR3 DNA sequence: TGTGCCAGCAGCGCGTATTTAGCGGATACGCAGTATTTT.

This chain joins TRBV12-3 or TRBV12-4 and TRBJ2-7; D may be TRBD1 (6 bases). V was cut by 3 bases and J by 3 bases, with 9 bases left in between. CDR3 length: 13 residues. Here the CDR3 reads CASSFNRDYEQYF. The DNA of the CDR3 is TGTGCCAGCAGTTTCAACAGGGACTACGAGCAGTACTTC.

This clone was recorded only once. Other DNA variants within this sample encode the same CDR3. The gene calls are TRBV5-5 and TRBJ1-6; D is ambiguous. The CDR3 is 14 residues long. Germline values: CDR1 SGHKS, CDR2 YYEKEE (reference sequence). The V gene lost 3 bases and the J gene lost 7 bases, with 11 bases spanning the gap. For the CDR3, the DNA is TGTGCCAGCAGCTCGACCGACGGGAATTCACCCCTCCACTTT. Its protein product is CASSSTDGNSPLHF.